The 21 T cell receptor beta chains in this list originate from one sample, sequenced in a study of blood T cell repertoires in COVID-19. Some clones are missing from TCRdb's copy, which holds only in-frame ones; the method was immunoSEQ multiplex PCR. The top ten clones hold roughly 1.5% of a sample with 250,000 to 350,000 clones, 70% to 85% of them seen once. Material for sequencing was peripheral blood. Source of these receptors: a human donor with COVID-19, enrolled during active disease. The donor label of this sample is uncertain.

V usage is TRBV30 and J usage is TRBJ2-1; D gene uncertain. The CDR3 contains 15 residues. CDR1 and CDR2 from the germline V gene are GTSNPN and SVGIG (reference sequence). The V gene lost 1 base and the J gene lost 5 bases, with 15 bases spanning the gap. CDR3 in amino acids: CAWSAKSARDNEQFF. CDR3 nucleotide sequence: TGTGCCTGGAGTGCAAAGAGCGCGAGAGACAATGAGCAGTTCTTC. Full variable domain (rest looked up from reference TRBV30 and TRBJ2-1): SQTIHQWPATLVQPVGSPLSLECTVEGTSNPNLYWYRQAAGRGLQLLFYSVGIGQISSEVPQNLSASRPQDRQFILSSKKLLLSDSGFYLCAWSAKSARDNEQFFGPGTRLTVL.

CDR3 coding DNA: TGTGCCAGCAGCCCAAGCCCAGGGGGTAATGAAAAACTGTTTTTT. It encodes CASSPSPGGNEKLFF. The chain joins TRBV7-2 to TRBJ1-4, with 7 bases fitting TRBD1. Germline CDR1 and CDR2: SGHTA and FQGNSA. J was trimmed by 4 bases and V by 5 bases; bases with no gene match: 7. This CDR3 region has 15 residues.

The CDR3 spells CATSRAGGGQPQHF. The DNA for the CDR3 is TGTGCCACCAGCAGAGCCGGGGGAGGTCAGCCCCAGCATTTT. J is TRBJ1-5 and V is TRBV15, with D perhaps TRBD1 (5 bases). Germline values: CDR1 LNHNV, CDR2 YYDKDF (reference sequence). The CDR3 sequence is 14 residues long. Trimming stripped 1 base from V and 6 bases from J, with 10 bases between.

The chain is built from TRBV5-5 and TRBJ2-7, with TRBD1 matching 11 bases. With 4 bases clipped from V and 7 bases from J, the junction kept 10 bases outside the gene matches. The CDR3 is made up of 15 amino acids. Germline values: CDR1 SGHKS, CDR2 YYEKEE (reference sequence). CDR3 sequence (DNA): TGTGCCAGCAGCGCCACCGGGACAGGGGGTCAAGAGCAGTACTTC. Its protein product is CASSATGTGGQEQYF.

This chain connects TRBV15 to TRBJ2-1; 7 nucleotides agree with TRBD2. V trimming: 0 bases; J trimming: 16 bases; junction bases outside the gene matches: 15. This CDR3 is built from 15 residues. Germline values: CDR1 LNHNV, CDR2 YYDKDF (reference sequence). The CDR3 DNA sequence: TGTGCCACCAGCAGAGATTGGGCTAGCGGAGGTCCCCCCTTCTTC. Translating it yields CATSRDWASGGPPFF.

The chain carries TRBV6-5 and TRBJ1-6; TRBD1 matches at 7 bases. With 10 bases clipped from V and 9 bases from J, the junction kept 12 bases outside the gene matches. CDR1 MNHEY and CDR2 SVGAGI come from the germline V gene. This CDR3 has 14 amino acids. CDR3 protein: CATLQGGEGSPLHF. The CDR3 nucleotides are TGTGCCACCCTTCAGGGGGGCGAGGGTTCACCCCTCCACTTT.

This chain connects TRBV5-1 to TRBJ1-4; D gene unclear. The CDR3 is 18 residues long. Trimming removed 1 base from V and 0 bases from J, with 16 bases in between. Germline lookup yields CDR1 SGHRS and CDR2 YFSETQ. This chain's CDR3 is CASSLSPTSLATNEKLFF. In DNA, the CDR3 is TGCGCCAGCAGCTTGTCCCCGACAAGCCTTGCAACTAATGAAAAACTGTTTTTT. Filled out from reference TRBV5-1 and TRBJ1-4, the complete variable domain reads KAGVTQTPRYLIKTRGQQVTLSCSPISGHRSVSWYQQTPGQGLQFLFEYFSETQRNKGNFPGRFSGRQFSNSRSEMNVSTLELGDSALYLCASSLSPTSLATNEKLFFGSGTQLSVL.

The gene calls are TRBV27 and TRBJ1-2; D is undetermined. CDR1 and CDR2 (germline): MNHEY, SMNVEV (reference sequence). The CDR3 extends over 13 amino acids. With 6 bases removed from V and 4 bases from J, the gap between germline ends came to 12 bases. The CDR3 coding sequence is TGTGCCAGCAGCCCTTCCGTCGGCTATGGCTACACCTTC. It translates to CASSPSVGYGYTF.

The CDR3 loop is CASSSGWQETQYF. Written as DNA, the CDR3 is TGTGCCAGTAGTTCCGGGTGGCAAGAGACCCAGTACTTC. The V gene is TRBV19, the J gene TRBJ2-5; D unclear. Deletions cut 5 bases from V and 2 bases from J, with 9 bases between. The germline gives CDR1 LNHDA, CDR2 SQIVND (reference sequence). The CDR3 sequence is 13 residues long.

The J gene is TRBJ2-1, the V gene TRBV19, with 8 bases lining up with TRBD1. Germline CDR1 LNHDA, CDR2 SQIVND (reference sequence). Trimming took 5 bases from V and 7 from J; bases not matched to a gene: 10. This CDR3 has 15 residues. CDR3 sequence reads: CASSLSRGRRNEQFF. The CDR3 DNA is TGTGCCAGTAGTCTAAGCAGGGGGCGCAGGAATGAGCAGTTCTTC.

Notes on this clone: Within the sample, other DNA sequences also encode this same CDR3. The chain carries TRBV5-1 and TRBJ1-2; unclear D gene. The length of the CDR3 is 13 residues. The V gene's germline CDR1 is SGHRS and CDR2 YFSETQ. V lost 0 bases to trimming and J lost 2 bases, with 5 bases between them. Here the CDR3 DNA reads TGCGCCAGCAGCTTGGGACAAAACTATGGCTACACCTTC. Translated, it gives CASSLGQNYGYTF. The full variable domain, its missing parts supplied by reference TRBV5-1 and TRBJ1-2, is KAGVTQTPRYLIKTRGQQVTLSCSPISGHRSVSWYQQTPGQGLQFLFEYFSETQRNKGNFPGRFSGRQFSNSRSEMNVSTLELGDSALYLCASSLGQNYGYTFGSGTRLTVV.

About this clone: This CDR3 is also generated by other DNA sequences in the sample. The CDR3 spells CASSGGLAGGNEQFF. The CDR3 nucleotides are TGTGCCAGCAGCGGGGGACTAGCGGGAGGCAATGAGCAGTTCTTC. The rearrangement links TRBV9 to TRBJ2-1, with TRBD2 identical over 15 bases. The trim removed 3 bases at V and 6 bases at J, leaving 1 base unmatched. CDR1 and CDR2 (germline): SGDLS, YYNGEE. This CDR3 has 15 residues.

The chain employs TRBV2 and TRBJ2-7, with 7 positions matching TRBD1. Germline CDR1 and CDR2: SNHLY and FYNNEI. With 4 bases clipped from V and 0 bases from J, the junction kept 3 bases outside the gene matches. There are 14 residues in the CDR3. CDR3 protein: CASSVRGTSYEQYF. CDR3 DNA sequence: TGTGCCAGCAGTGTCAGGGGGACCTCCTACGAGCAGTACTTC.

The chain joins TRBV11-2 to TRBJ2-3; TRBD1 matches 7 bases. This CDR3 comprises 15 residues. V was clipped by 5 bases and J by 4 bases; unmatched bases: 9. Germline CDR1 SGHAT, CDR2 FQNNGV. Here the CDR3 DNA reads TGTGCCAGCAGCCCTCACAGGGGTAGTGCAGATACGCAGTATTTT. Encoded protein: CASSPHRGSADTQYF. Looking up the rest from reference TRBV11-2 and TRBJ2-3 gives the full variable domain: EAGVAQSPRYKIIEKRQSVAFWCNPISGHATLYWYQQILGQGPKLLIQFQNNGVVDDSQLPKDRFSAERLKGVDSTLKIQPAKLEDSAVYLCASSPHRGSADTQYFGPGTRLTVL.

This chain joins TRBV21-1 and TRBJ2-7; the DNA was not used to check the table's D call, TRBD1. TRBV21-1 is shown as a pseudogene. The CDR3 spans 14 residues. The DNA of the CDR3 is TGTGCCAGCATCGACAGGCCAGAAACCTACGAGCAGTACTTC. It translates to CASIDRPETYEQYF.

The chain uses TRBV4-1 and TRBJ1-4, with TRBD1 matching over 9 bases. The CDR3 covers 18 residues. Germline-derived CDR1 and CDR2 are MGHRA and YSYEKL. The V segment lost 0 bases and the J segment 0 bases; nucleotides outside the gene matches: 5. The CDR3 loop is CASSQDRQGGPTNEKLFF. CDR3 bases: TGCGCCAGCAGCCAAGATCGACAGGGGGGACCAACTAATGAAAAACTGTTTTTT.

The chain combines TRBV5-1 with TRBJ2-5; 8 bases fit TRBD2. The CDR3 runs 15 residues. V was clipped by 4 bases and J by 3 bases; unmatched bases: 8. CDR1 and CDR2 (germline): SGHRS, YFSETQ. CDR3 DNA: TGCGCCAGCAGCGTGACCCCCGGGGGGGAAGAGACCCAGTACTTC. This sequence encodes CASSVTPGGEETQYF.

This rearrangement joins TRBV2 to TRBJ1-1; no reliable D call. V shed 2 bases and J shed 4 bases, with 11 bases lying between them. Germline lookup yields CDR1 SNHLY and CDR2 FYNNEI. The CDR3 length is 14 residues. The CDR3 region is CASSELRVSTEAFF. In DNA form, the CDR3 reads TGTGCCAGCAGTGAATTGAGGGTATCCACTGAAGCTTTCTTT.

The sample holds one count of this clone. This sequence joins TRBV28 and TRBJ1-3; D is possibly TRBD1 (5 bases). The length of the CDR3 is 15 residues. Germline V gene sequence: CDR1 MDHEN, CDR2 SYDVKM. Deletions cut 2 bases from V and 1 base from J, with 9 bases between. The CDR3 region has the DNA TGTGCCAGCAGTTTACCCCCAGGGTCTGGAAACACCATATATTTT. As protein: CASSLPPGSGNTIYF.

The J gene is TRBJ1-6, the V gene TRBV28, with TRBD1 matching over 10 bases. J was trimmed by 8 bases and V by 6 bases; bases with no gene match: 10. The CDR3 is 16 residues long. CDR1 MDHEN and CDR2 SYDVKM come from the germline V gene. The CDR3 is CASRVGTGDVYSPLHF. The CDR3 nucleotides are TGTGCCAGCAGAGTCGGGACAGGGGACGTATATTCACCCCTCCACTTT.

The chain is built from TRBV6-5 and TRBJ1-4, with a tentative D call TRBD1 (5 bases). Trimming stripped 8 bases from V and 1 base from J, with 11 bases between. The CDR3 consists of 14 residues. Germline lookup yields CDR1 MNHEY and CDR2 SVGAGI. The CDR3 nucleotides are TGTGCCAGCGGAATAGGGGTAACTAATGAAAAACTGTTTTTT. Protein: CASGIGVTNEKLFF.